A selection of T cell receptor beta chains follows, all from one sample in a study of human T cells and chemical hapten exposure. MiXCR, run by TCRdb on the 5' RACE reads, gives a single entry per CDR3 protein. The data show roughly 81,000 distinct CDR3 sequences, approximately 8% seen once. The receptors here all came from a male donor in good health. The CDR3 runs from the conserved cysteine through the conserved F or W. D genes are given only for firm matches. Only part of the rows carry a size: once, few, many, or a class if the clone is expanded.

size,J,D,V,CDR3,DNA
few,TRBJ1-1,-,TRBV12-3/TRBV12-4,CASSFSVDTEAFF,TGTGCCAGCAGTTTCAGTGTGGACACTGAAGCTTTCTTT
few,TRBJ2-5,TRBD1,TRBV5-1,CASSGTTGSGRTQYF,TGCGCCAGCAGCGGAACGACAGGGTCCGGAAGGACCCAGTACTTC
many,TRBJ2-2,-,TRBV29-1,CSVVVHYTGELFF,TGCAGCGTTGTGGTCCATTACACCGGGGAGCTGTTTTTT
many,TRBJ2-7,-,TRBV27,CASSQRGSSYEQYF,TGTGCCAGCAGTCAACGGGGGAGCTCCTACGAGCAGTACTTC
-,TRBJ2-1,-,TRBV5-1,CASSPSAQGNSYNEQFF,TGCGCCAGCAGCCCCTCCGCCCAGGGTAACTCCTACAATGAGCAGTTCTTC
few,TRBJ1-1,TRBD1,TRBV6-5,CASSPGTGVGTEAFF,TGTGCCAGCAGTCCCGGGACAGGGGTAGGCACTGAAGCTTTCTTT
few,TRBJ1-5,-,TRBV27,CASSSMEGRNQPQHF,TGTGCCAGCAGTTCAATGGAGGGGCGCAATCAGCCCCAGCATTTT
-,TRBJ2-3,TRBD1,TRBV19,CASSIGTGGLTDTQYF,TGTGCCAGTAGTATTGGGACAGGAGGACTCACAGATACGCAGTATTTT
few,TRBJ2-2,-,TRBV20-1,CSATAGGELFF,TGCAGTGCTACCGCGGGCGGGGAGCTGTTTTTT
few,TRBJ2-1,-,TRBV12-5,CASGPGPSYNEQFF,TGTGCTAGTGGTCCCGGTCCGTCCTACAATGAGCAGTTCTTC
few,TRBJ2-2,TRBD1,TRBV7-2,CASSLTGGTGELFF,TGTGCCAGCAGCTTGACAGGGGGTACCGGGGAGCTGTTTTTT
-,TRBJ2-2,-,TRBV30,CAWSPSPGVGELFF,TGTGCCTGGAGTCCGTCCCCAGGGGTCGGGGAGCTGTTTTTT
many,TRBJ2-6,TRBD1,TRBV29-1,CSVLRTGKGSGANVLTF,TGCAGCGTTTTACGGACAGGGAAAGGTTCAGGGGCCAACGTCCTGACTTTC
few,TRBJ2-3,TRBD2,TRBV5-1,CASTSGRDTQYF,TGCGCCAGTACCAGCGGGAGGGATACGCAGTATTTT
once,TRBJ2-7,TRBD1,TRBV27,CASSLTGTASYEQYF,TGTGCCAGCAGTTTGACCGGGACAGCCTCCTACGAGCAGTACTTC
few,TRBJ2-3,TRBD1,TRBV6-2/TRBV6-3,CASRRGQDTQYF,TGTGCCAGCAGAAGGGGGCAGGATACGCAGTATTTT
few,TRBJ1-1,-,TRBV10-1,CASTDPGGTEAFF,TGCGCCAGCACTGACCCGGGGGGCACTGAAGCTTTCTTT
-,TRBJ1-5,TRBD1,TRBV29-1,CSVKGQENQPQHF,TGCAGCGTTAAAGGACAGGAGAATCAGCCCCAGCATTTT
many,TRBJ1-3,TRBD1,TRBV12-3/TRBV12-4,CASSHGARGLFQQSSSGNTIYF,TGTGCCAGCAGCCACGGGGCCAGGGGGCTGTTTCAACAATCAAGCTCTGGAAACACCATATATTTT
few,TRBJ2-5,TRBD1,TRBV12-3/TRBV12-4,CASSFRRTNRGRETQYF,TGTGCCAGCAGCTTCCGACGGACGAACAGGGGTAGGGAGACCCAGTACTTC
-,TRBJ2-3,TRBD2,TRBV6-2/TRBV6-3,CASSYPIRAGGTDTQYF,TGTGCCAGCAGTTACCCTATCCGAGCGGGGGGCACAGATACGCAGTATTTT
few,TRBJ1-5,TRBD1,TRBV6-2/TRBV6-3,CASTDRGAPHF,TGTGCCAGCACCGACAGGGGGGCCCCGCATTTT
-,TRBJ1-2,TRBD1,TRBV6-5,CASSYSWGQGAGYTF,TGTGCCAGCAGTTACTCTTGGGGACAGGGGGCCGGCTACACCTTC
many,TRBJ1-4,-,TRBV6-1,CASTPFLPDSGEKLFF,TGTGCCAGCACCCCTTTTTTGCCGGATTCAGGGGAAAAACTGTTTTTT
many,TRBJ1-3,-,TRBV28,CASIPPGVGNTIYF,TGTGCCAGCATCCCGCCGGGGGTTGGAAACACCATATATTTT
few,TRBJ2-1,-,TRBV7-2,CASSLYRASSYNEQFF,TGTGCCAGCAGCTTATACCGGGCAAGCTCCTACAATGAGCAGTTCTTC
many,TRBJ1-1,-,TRBV12-5,CASGWGAASEAFF,TGTGCTAGTGGTTGGGGGGCTGCCTCTGAAGCTTTCTTT
few,TRBJ2-4,TRBD2,TRBV2,CASRLLAGAKNIQYF,TGTGCCAGCAGACTGCTAGCGGGGGCGAAAAACATTCAGTACTTC
-,TRBJ1-3,-,TRBV7-8,CASSPRWGDGNTIYF,TGTGCCAGCAGCCCTAGGTGGGGGGACGGAAACACCATATATTTT
-,TRBJ1-1,TRBD1,TRBV29-1,CSVAGQENTEAFF,TGCAGCGTTGCGGGACAGGAGAACACTGAAGCTTTCTTT
-,TRBJ2-3,TRBD1,TRBV3-1,CASSQESTGAKADTQYF,TGTGCCAGCAGCCAAGAATCGACAGGGGCAAAAGCAGATACGCAGTATTTT
many,TRBJ1-5,-,TRBV12-3/TRBV12-4,CASSLAGEGSNQPQHF,TGTGCCAGCAGTTTAGCAGGGGAGGGCAGCAATCAGCCCCAGCATTTT
few,TRBJ1-1,TRBD1,TRBV5-5,CASSRLGQITEAFF,TGTGCCAGCAGCCGCTTGGGACAGATCACTGAAGCTTTCTTT
many,TRBJ2-3,TRBD2,TRBV7-9,CATTSLTDTQYF,TGTGCCACGACTAGCTTAACAGATACGCAGTATTTT
many,TRBJ2-3,-,TRBV25-1,CASTSGPRTDTQYF,TGTGCCAGCACATCAGGGCCTCGCACAGATACGCAGTATTTT
-,TRBJ2-1,TRBD2,TRBV5-6,CASSLEVAGVENEQFF,TGTGCCAGCAGCTTGGAAGTAGCGGGAGTGGAGAATGAGCAGTTCTTC
many,TRBJ2-5,TRBD2,TRBV7-9,CASSLSGRGGLQETQYF,TGTGCCAGCAGCTTAAGCGGTCGGGGGGGCCTCCAAGAGACCCAGTACTTC
few,TRBJ1-1,-,TRBV6-6,CASSEGSKTEAFF,TGTGCCAGCAGTGAAGGGAGTAAGACTGAAGCTTTCTTT
few,TRBJ1-1,TRBD1,TRBV7-2,CASSFPDRGYTEAFF,TGTGCCAGCAGCTTCCCGGACAGGGGTTACACTGAAGCTTTCTTT
few,TRBJ2-3,-,TRBV7-9,CASRQLGTSVDTQYF,TGTGCCAGCAGACAATTAGGGACGTCGGTAGATACGCAGTATTTT
many,TRBJ2-1,TRBD2,TRBV27,CASSLWSGSTNNEQFF,TGTGCCAGCAGTCTCTGGAGCGGGAGTACCAACAATGAGCAGTTCTTC